The 5 T cell receptor beta chains below all came from one sample that was sequenced in a study of OX40 agonist ivuxolimab in advanced cancers. The library was prepared using the immunoSEQ multiplex PCR assay. In TCRdb, the immuneACCESS table is reduced to in-frame sequences with V and J assigned. These tables do not hold every clone; where another copy was compared, an unresolved V gene accounts for under half, and the others remain unexplained. The sample contains fewer than 85,000 clones, more than 75% of them found a single time. The ten largest clones add up to approximately 5% of the sample. The specimen was CD4+ or CD8+ T cells sorted from blood, collected in a trial of the OX40 agonist ivuxolimab. The receptors originated from an adult with an advanced solid tumor such as melanoma, head and neck, liver or kidney cancer.

V gene TRBV7-9 combines with J gene TRBJ2-5; unclear D gene. Looked up from germline, CDR1 is SEHNR and CDR2 is FQNEAQ (reference sequence). This CDR3 contains 13 residues. V gave up 10 bases and J gave up 8 bases, with 20 bases separating them. CDR3 in DNA: TGTGCCATCATTAAATCCGACGCCAAAACCCAGTACTTC. It specifies CAIIKSDAKTQYF.

The genes are TRBV7-2 and TRBJ2-7; D unresolved. The germline CDR1 and CDR2 sequences are SGHTA and FQGNSA. The CDR3 runs 13 residues. Trimming left V 5 bases short and J 6 bases short, with 14 bases between. CDR3 protein: CASSLIAFGEQYF. The CDR3 DNA reads TGTGCCAGCAGCCTCATCGCTTTCGGCGAGCAGTACTTC.

The CDR3 spells CASSLAESPLHF. CDR3 coding DNA: TGTGCCAGCAGCTTGGCCGAATCACCCCTCCACTTT. The chain combines TRBV5-6 with TRBJ1-6; D unclear. V lost 0 bases and J 10 bases, leaving 5 bases between the germline ends. The CDR3 consists of 12 residues. The germline CDR1 and CDR2 sequences are SGHDT and YYEEEE.

This clone has a single count. This rearrangement joins TRBV9 to TRBJ1-5; 7 bases line up with TRBD1. This CDR3 region has 15 residues. The V segment lost 1 base and the J segment 4 bases; nucleotides outside the gene matches: 5. The V gene's germline CDR1 is SGDLS and CDR2 YYNGEE. The CDR3 coding sequence is TGTGCCAGCAGCGTATCGACAGGGACTAATCAGCCCCAGCATTTT. This gives the protein CASSVSTGTNQPQHF.

The J gene is TRBJ1-1, the V gene TRBV28, with 11 bases identical to TRBD1. Trimming at V came to 10 bases and at J to 7 bases, leaving 8 bases not matched to a gene. CDR3 size: 13 residues. Looked up from germline, CDR1 is MDHEN and CDR2 is SYDVKM. The CDR3 protein is CATSGTGGIEAFF. CDR3 nucleotides: TGTGCCACCTCCGGGACAGGGGGAATTGAAGCTTTCTTT. Complete variable domain (other parts from reference TRBV28 and TRBJ1-1): DVKVTQSSRYLVKRTGEKVFLECVQDMDHENMFWYRQDPGLGLRLIYFSYDVKMKEKGDIPEGYSVSREKKERFSLILESASTNQTSMYLCATSGTGGIEAFFGQGTRLTVV.